The 15 T cell receptor beta chains below were found in one sample sequenced in a study of cytomegalovirus exposure and HLA in healthy donors. The PCR was carried out with 60 Vbeta primers and 13 Jbeta primers. Assay used: immunoSEQ multiplex PCR; TCRdb lists only in-frame clones, some missing. The table lists 150,000 to 200,000 clones. Input material: PBMCs. These receptors originate from a woman in her sixties or seventies in good health and CMV-seronegative.

This rearrangement joins TRBV5-1 to TRBJ2-7, with a weak D call TRBD1 (6 bases). The CDR3 is 17 amino acids. CDR1 and CDR2 (germline): SGHRS, YFSETQ. Trimming stripped 1 base from V and 2 bases from J, with 19 bases between. The CDR3 nucleotides are TGCGCCAGCAGCTTGAGGACAGAACAATTCAAACCCTACGAGCAGTACTTC. This translates into CASSLRTEQFKPYEQYF.

This sequence joins TRBV10-3 and TRBJ1-1; D gene ambiguous. Looked up from germline, CDR1 is ENHRY and CDR2 is SYGVKD. This CDR3 region has 13 residues. The germline V and J ends were trimmed by 10 bases and 1 base, with 13 bases remaining between them. The CDR3 reads CATNSIPNTEAFF. The CDR3 coding sequence is TGTGCCACCAACTCAATCCCGAACACTGAAGCTTTCTTT.

The chain recombines TRBV2 with TRBJ2-3, with D unclear. The germline gives CDR1 SNHLY, CDR2 FYNNEI. This CDR3 region has 11 residues. V was trimmed by 6 bases and J by 3 bases, leaving 4 bases between them. CDR3 loop: CASRLTDTQYF. The CDR3 nucleotides are TGTGCCAGCAGACTAACAGATACGCAGTATTTT.

The gene calls are TRBV6-5 and TRBJ2-1; 9 bases agree with TRBD2. CDR1 MNHEY and CDR2 SVGAGI come from the germline V gene. The CDR3 runs to 15 residues. The V gene end was trimmed by 2 bases and the J gene end by 4 bases; junction bases not matched to a gene: 3. The CDR3 DNA follows: TGTGCCAGCAGTTACGAAGCGGGGGGTTACAATGAGCAGTTCTTC. Translation: CASSYEAGGYNEQFF.

The J gene is TRBJ2-2, the V gene TRBV10-1; TRBD1 agrees at 12 bases. The CDR3 loop spans 17 amino acids. The germline V gene encodes CDR1 WNHNN and CDR2 SYGVQD (reference sequence). V lost 4 bases and J lost 6; bases outside the gene matches: 9. The CDR3 reads CASSGSLGQGASGELFF. CDR3 nucleotides: TGCGCCAGCAGTGGGAGTTTGGGACAGGGGGCTTCCGGGGAGCTGTTTTTT.

V usage is TRBV5-1 and J usage is TRBJ1-3; no definite D call. Trimming took 2 bases from V and 3 from J, leaving 12 bases between them. The CDR3 loop spans 15 amino acids. The germline CDR1 and CDR2 sequences are SGHRS and YFSETQ. CDR3 in amino acids: CASSLEGSVGNTIYF. Here the CDR3 DNA reads TGCGCCAGCAGCTTAGAGGGTTCTGTTGGAAACACCATATATTTT.

The chain has TRBV6-1 and TRBJ1-5; no clear D. Deletions cut 4 bases from V and 0 bases from J, with 16 bases between. The CDR3 is 17 residues long. Germline V CDR1 and CDR2: MNHNS, SASEGT. This CDR3 is CASSALIWGDSNQPQHF. CDR3 bases: TGTGCCAGCAGTGCCCTCATATGGGGAGATAGCAATCAGCCCCAGCATTTT.

V and J are TRBV4-1 and TRBJ1-5; perhaps TRBD1 as D (5 bases). CDR3 length: 17 residues. V was clipped by 1 base and J by 6 bases, with 19 bases between them. Germline V gene lookup returns CDR1 MGHRA and CDR2 YSYEKL. CDR3 DNA sequence: TGCGCCAGCAGCCAAGGAAGGGGAGGCAGAGCAGGTCAGCCCCAGCATTTT. Translation: CASSQGRGGRAGQPQHF.

The chain carries TRBV29-1 and TRBJ2-2; 7 bases fit TRBD1. From germline, CDR1 is SQVTM and CDR2 ANQGSEA. The CDR3 is made up of 13 amino acids. V trimming: 6 bases; J trimming: 1 base; junction bases outside the gene matches: 2. The CDR3 protein is CSVGQMNTGELFF. CDR3 DNA: TGCAGCGTGGGACAGATGAACACCGGGGAGCTGTTTTTT.

The chain couples TRBV4-3 to TRBJ2-7; 12 bases line up with TRBD2. CDR3 size: 17 residues. Per germline, CDR1 LGHNA and CDR2 YSLEER. Unmatched junction bases numbered 7, after V lost 2 bases and J lost 2 bases. The DNA for the CDR3 is TGCGCCAGCAGCCAAACCCTAGGGACTAGCGGGCCCTACGAGCAGTACTTC. As protein: CASSQTLGTSGPYEQYF.

The rearrangement uses TRBV5-1 and TRBJ1-4; 9 positions agree with TRBD1. Looked up from germline, CDR1 is SGHRS and CDR2 is YFSETQ. V was clipped by 4 bases and J by 7 bases; unmatched bases: 5. CDR3 length: 14 amino acids. The CDR3 DNA follows: TGCGCCAGCAGCGCCGGGACAGGGCGTGAAAAACTGTTTTTT. Translated: CASSAGTGREKLFF.

The chain employs TRBV7-6 and TRBJ2-7; D perhaps matches TRBD1 (5 bases). CDR1 is SGHVS, CDR2 FNYEAQ, per germline. V dropped 1 base and J dropped 0 bases, with 7 bases sitting between them. There are 14 residues in the CDR3. CDR3 bases: TGTGCCAGCAGCTTAGGGGGCGGCTCCTACGAGCAGTACTTC. This translates into CASSLGGGSYEQYF.

The CDR3 is CATSRGGGRATLGDTQYF. The CDR3, as DNA: TGTGCCACCAGCAGAGGGGGGGGTAGGGCCACCTTAGGAGATACGCAGTATTTT. The chain is built from TRBV15 and TRBJ2-3; 7 nucleotides align to TRBD2. This CDR3 is 18 amino acids long. J was trimmed by 5 bases and V by 1 base; bases with no gene match: 15. CDR1 LNHNV and CDR2 YYDKDF come from the germline V gene (reference sequence). The variable domain in full, completed from reference TRBV15 and TRBJ2-3, reads DAMVIQNPRYQVTQFGKPVTLSCSQTLNHNVMYWYQQKSSQAPKLLFHYYDKDFNNEADTPDNFQSRRPNTSFCFLDIRSPGLGDTAMYLCATSRGGGRATLGDTQYFGPGTRLTVL.

This chain links TRBV6-5 with TRBJ1-5, with 7 bases lining up with TRBD1. Losses at the gene ends were 6 bases for V and 7 bases for J; bases not matched to a gene: 9. Germline loops: CDR1 MNHEY, CDR2 SVGAGI. CDR3 length: 14 amino acids. The CDR3 is CASSRQGGKQPQHF. For the CDR3, the DNA is TGTGCCAGCAGCCGACAGGGTGGGAAGCAGCCCCAGCATTTT.

The rearrangement uses TRBV9 and TRBJ1-2; maybe TRBD1 (5 bases). In germline, CDR1 is SGDLS, CDR2 YYNGEE. Trimming shortened V by 3 bases and J by 0 bases, and 18 bases separated the two germline ends. The CDR3 extends over 17 amino acids. CDR3 bases: TGTGCCAGCAGCGCAGTAGACGGGACTGCAACTAACTATGGCTACACCTTC. This codes for CASSAVDGTATNYGYTF.